Described below is a single TCR beta chain sequence and its context. Its antigen is unknown. These data belong to a study of immune heterogeneity within non-small cell lung tumors. Study-level background: Squamous cell carcinomas accounted for 4 of the tumors, non-squamous carcinomas for about 10, and 1 was not otherwise specified. Points from the study as a whole: The study found identical dominant CDR3 beta clonotypes recurring across tumor sites within a patient, alongside site-unique high-frequency clones. Individual patients largely had distinct high-frequency T-cell receptor beta clonotypes from one another. Significant yet moderate, the positive correlation between local T-cell clonality and local tumor mutational burden reached an R of about 0.34.

Multiplex PCR (32 V and 13 J primers) was used to amplify the TCR beta CDR3. TCRdb used MiXCR to reprocess the multiplex PCR reads, holding one entry per CDR3 protein. The sample includes around 20,000 distinct CDR3 sequences, approximately 30% of them seen just once. The germline V gene has CDR1 KGHSH and CDR2 LQKENI. CDR3 length: 14 residues. V was cut by 6 bases and J by 2 bases, with 13 bases left in between. The template for each sample was around 600 ng of genomic DNA, which had been extracted from bulk tumor tissue. Several widely spaced biopsies per primary tumor were taken during surgery. Before undergoing curative surgery, patients had newly diagnosed non-small cell lung cancer that was untreated.

What was sequenced was lung tumor tissue. The TCR comes from a man aged 35-49 years with non-small cell lung cancer. The rearrangement links TRBV18 to TRBJ1-1; D not certain. The CDR3 DNA is TGTGCCAGCTCCCTAGACACCTTCAACACTGAAGCTTTCTTT. This gives the protein CASSLDTFNTEAFF.